This entry lists 28 T cell receptor beta chains sequenced from one sample in a study of T-cell memory formation after mild COVID-19. TCRdb reprocessed the 5' RACE reads via MiXCR and lists one record per CDR3 protein. The profile shows around 300,000 distinct CDR3 sequences, 13% to 15% of them singletons. Sequencing used PBMCs or a T cell subset sorted from them (not recorded which). All receptors come from a man between 18 and 29 years old who had mild COVID-19 (a few samples of this study predate the infection). Cell type and time point are not known.

The V gene is TRBV24-1, the J gene TRBJ1-2; D gene ambiguous. CDR1 and CDR2 from the germline V gene are KGHDR and SFDVKD. The CDR3 is 12 amino acids. The CDR3 nucleotides are TGTGCAACTTCGGTGGACAACTATGGCTACACCTTC. Translation: CATSVDNYGYTF.

Only a few counts were recorded for this clonotype. The rearrangement links TRBV3-1 to TRBJ2-3, with 7 bases lining up with TRBD2. The length of the CDR3 is 14 residues. CDR1 is LGHDT and CDR2 is YNNKEL in the germline V gene (reference sequence). V was pared by 4 bases and J by 3 bases, with 4 bases of the junction left unmatched. CDR3 amino acids: CASSLRTRTDTQYF. DNA for the CDR3: TGTGCCAGCAGCCTACGGACTAGGACAGATACGCAGTATTTT.

This clonotype showed up many times. The chain has TRBV6-5 and TRBJ1-2; D is possibly TRBD1 (5 bases). Germline V gives CDR1 MNHEY, CDR2 SVGAGI. V was shortened by 4 bases and J by 3 bases, with 15 bases between the two germline ends. CDR3 size: 15 residues. CDR3 residues: CASSSVLETDYGYTF. The CDR3 region has the DNA TGTGCCAGCAGTTCCGTCCTCGAGACAGACTATGGCTACACCTTC.

The chain couples TRBV5-1 to TRBJ1-1; D uncertain. V was pared by 5 bases and J by 1 base, with 9 bases between. The length of the CDR3 is 13 residues. Looked up from germline, CDR1 is SGHRS and CDR2 is YFSETQ. CDR3 in DNA: TGCGCCAGCAGTAACGGAGCGAACACTGAAGCTTTCTTT. Its translation: CASSNGANTEAFF.

This clonotype was recorded a few times. The chain employs TRBV28 and TRBJ1-1; no definite D call. CDR1 and CDR2 (germline): MDHEN, SYDVKM. V was pared by 3 bases and J by 1 base, with 3 bases between. The CDR3 length is 12 residues. CDR3: CASSFRNTEAFF. The CDR3 region has the DNA TGTGCCAGCAGTTTTAGGAACACTGAAGCTTTCTTT.

This clonotype has a handful of counts. V usage is TRBV7-9 and J usage is TRBJ1-1, with D possibly matching TRBD1 (5 bases). This CDR3 contains 14 residues. The V gene lost 4 bases and the J gene lost 6 bases, with 15 bases spanning the gap. Germline-derived CDR1 and CDR2 are SEHNR and FQNEAQ (reference sequence). For the CDR3, the DNA is TGTGCCAGCAGCTCGGCGGGGGGAAGCGCTGAAGCTTTCTTT. This sequence encodes CASSSAGGSAEAFF.

This clonotype was detected only a few times. This sequence joins TRBV12-3 or TRBV12-4 and TRBJ2-5; D not certain. This CDR3 has 13 residues. Trimming stripped 2 bases from V and 3 bases from J, with 7 bases between. DNA of the CDR3: TGTGCCAGCAGTTTATACCGAAAAGAGACCCAGTACTTC. As protein: CASSLYRKETQYF.

This clonotype was picked up a small number of times. This sequence joins TRBV7-9 and TRBJ2-1; no clear D gene. The ends were cut back, 4 bases at V and 0 bases at J, with 10 bases in the middle. This CDR3 contains 15 residues. Germline CDR1 and CDR2: SEHNR and FQNEAQ (reference sequence). The CDR3 is CASSSEASSYNEQFF. CDR3 DNA sequence: TGTGCCAGCAGCTCAGAGGCGAGCTCCTACAATGAGCAGTTCTTC. Supplemented by reference TRBV7-9 and TRBJ2-1, the full variable domain reads DTGVSQNPRHKITKRGQNVTFRCDPISEHNRLYWYRQTLGQGPEFLTYFQNEAQLEKSRLLSDRFSAERPKGSFSTLEIQRTEQGDSAMYLCASSSEASSYNEQFFGPGTRLTVL.

The chain carries TRBV9 and TRBJ1-5; D perhaps matches TRBD1 (6 bases). Deletions cut 0 bases from V and 1 base from J, with 11 bases between. CDR1 SGDLS and CDR2 YYNGEE come from the germline V gene. CDR3 length: 16 residues. The CDR3 DNA is TGTGCCAGCAGCGTAGACGGGGGGCCCAGCAATCAGCCCCAGCATTTT. Translated, it gives CASSVDGGPSNQPQHF. Variable domain in full (rest from reference TRBV9 and TRBJ1-5): DSGVTQTPKHLITATGQRVTLRCSPRSGDLSVYWYQQSLDQGLQFLIQYYNGEERAKGNILERFSAQQFPDLHSELNLSSLELGDSALYFCASSVDGGPSNQPQHFGDGTRLSIL.

This clonotype was counted only a few times. This sequence joins TRBV2 and TRBJ1-4; D uncertain. CDR3 length: 12 amino acids. Per the germline V gene, CDR1 is SNHLY and CDR2 is FYNNEI. The germline V and J ends were trimmed by 4 bases and 15 bases, with 15 bases remaining between them. The CDR3 region is CASSAPVRTLFF. CDR3 in DNA: TGTGCCAGCAGTGCGCCCGTTCGCACCTTGTTTTTT.

This clonotype occurred many times. The CDR3, as DNA: TGTGCCAGCAGTTTGGGGGGCAAAAACATTCAGTACTTC. This codes for CASSLGGKNIQYF. The chain recombines TRBV12-3 or TRBV12-4 with TRBJ2-4; D perhaps matches TRBD2 (6 bases). This CDR3 has 13 residues. V lost 3 bases, J lost 3 bases, and 6 bases lay in between.

The chain is built from TRBV4-2 and TRBJ1-2; a possible D gene is TRBD1 (6 bases). In germline, CDR1 is LGHNA, CDR2 YNFKEQ. The V gene lost 1 base and the J gene lost 5 bases, with 8 bases spanning the gap. The CDR3 consists of 13 residues. DNA for the CDR3: TGTGCCAGCAGCCAAGGGGACATTTATGGCTACACCTTC. This translates into CASSQGDIYGYTF.

This clonotype has just a few counts. CDR3 sequence: CASSAFDEQYF. The CDR3 nucleotides are TGTGCCAGCAGTGCCTTTGACGAGCAGTACTTC. This rearrangement joins TRBV2 to TRBJ2-7, with D uncertain. V shed 4 bases and J shed 5 bases, with 6 bases lying between them. Germline V gives CDR1 SNHLY, CDR2 FYNNEI. This CDR3 has 11 amino acids.

The table lists this clonotype with a few counts. The chain carries TRBV9 and TRBJ1-4; a possible D gene is TRBD1 (6 bases). CDR3 length: 15 amino acids. Per the germline V gene, CDR1 is SGDLS and CDR2 is YYNGEE. V dropped 0 bases and J dropped 2 bases, with 8 bases sitting between them. The CDR3 coding sequence is TGTGCCAGCAGCGTAGACACAGGGACTAATGAAAAACTGTTTTTT. This codes for CASSVDTGTNEKLFF.

The rearrangement uses TRBV28 and TRBJ2-3; the D gene is possibly TRBD2 (6 bases). The CDR3 has 15 amino acids. V lost 4 bases and J 5 bases, leaving 16 bases between the germline ends. Germline-derived CDR1 and CDR2 are MDHEN and SYDVKM. The CDR3 sequence is CASSSGGASGDTQYF. The CDR3 DNA reads TGTGCCAGCAGTTCTGGCGGGGCGTCAGGAGATACGCAGTATTTT.

V gene TRBV5-1 combines with J gene TRBJ2-5; TRBD2 agrees at 13 bases. V shed 4 bases and J 3 bases; nucleotides not matched to a gene: 6. The V gene's germline CDR1 is SGHRS and CDR2 YFSETQ. The CDR3 totals 16 residues. In DNA form, the CDR3 reads TGCGCCAGCAGCCGGACTAGCGGGGGCAGGGAAGAGACCCAGTACTTC. The encoded protein is CASSRTSGGREETQYF.

This clonotype was recorded many times. The rearrangement joins TRBV4-1 to TRBJ2-3; D not resolved. CDR3 length: 15 residues. CDR1 MGHRA and CDR2 YSYEKL come from the germline V gene. V gave up 0 bases and J gave up 5 bases, with 12 bases separating them. Here the CDR3 reads CASSQEHTDGDTQYF. CDR3 in DNA: TGCGCCAGCAGCCAAGAACACACGGACGGAGATACGCAGTATTTT.

This chain connects TRBV20-1 to TRBJ1-1, with 7 bases identical to TRBD1. The CDR3 length is 15 residues. Trimming at V came to 0 bases and at J to 1 base, leaving 5 bases not matched to a gene. From germline, CDR1 is DFQATT and CDR2 SNEGSKA (reference sequence). The DNA for the CDR3 is TGCAGTGCTAGAGAGCCTGGGACAGCGAACACTGAAGCTTTCTTT. Translation: CSAREPGTANTEAFF.

This clonotype came up many times. The chain uses TRBV5-6 and TRBJ2-3, with D hard to call. CDR3 length: 12 amino acids. Germline values: CDR1 SGHDT, CDR2 YYEEEE. Trimming cost V 1 base and J 3 bases, with 3 bases left between them. The CDR3 sequence: CASSLLTDTQYF. The CDR3 DNA is TGTGCCAGCAGCTTGTTAACAGATACGCAGTATTTT.

J is TRBJ2-5 and V is TRBV18, with D unresolved. The CDR3 runs 14 residues. From germline, CDR1 is KGHSH and CDR2 LQKENI. The V end lost 3 bases, the J end lost 5 bases, and 13 bases lay between the germline ends. CDR3 loop: CASSPRTLGETQYF. In DNA form, the CDR3 reads TGTGCCAGCTCACCGAGGACGCTTGGGGAGACCCAGTACTTC.

The rearrangement uses TRBV27 and TRBJ2-1; D call uncertain. The V end lost 3 bases, the J end lost 0 bases, and 12 bases lay between the germline ends. This CDR3 comprises 16 residues. Germline V gene sequence: CDR1 MNHEY, CDR2 SMNVEV (reference sequence). The CDR3 region has the DNA TGTGCCAGCAGTTTTCAGGCCTGGAGCTCCTACAATGAGCAGTTCTTC. Residues: CASSFQAWSSYNEQFF.

The V gene is TRBV3-1, the J gene TRBJ2-5, with 7 positions matching TRBD1. Trimming removed 10 bases from V and 5 bases from J; junction bases left unmatched: 19. The length of the CDR3 is 16 residues. Germline V lookup: CDR1 LGHDT, CDR2 YNNKEL (reference sequence). CDR3 coding DNA: TGTGCCACCGAGGGTCGTAGCTTTCCACAGGGGGAGACCCAGTACTTC. Protein sequence: CATEGRSFPQGETQYF.

The gene calls are TRBV7-2 and TRBJ2-2; 11 bases are a match to TRBD2. CDR1 is SGHTA, CDR2 FQGNSA, per germline. V trimming: 10 bases; J trimming: 4 bases; junction bases outside the gene matches: 8. CDR3 length: 15 amino acids. The CDR3 region is CATVSGGAGTGELFF. CDR3 bases: TGTGCCACCGTTAGCGGGGGGGCCGGCACCGGGGAGCTGTTTTTT.

This clonotype came up many times. The J gene is TRBJ2-5, the V gene TRBV7-2; a weak D match, TRBD2 (5 bases). The V end lost 5 bases, the J end lost 0 bases, and 10 bases lay between the germline ends. The germline gives CDR1 SGHTA, CDR2 FQGNSA. CDR3 size: 14 residues. DNA for the CDR3: TGTGCCAGCAGCCCAGTCGGGAACCAAGAGACCCAGTACTTC. It encodes CASSPVGNQETQYF.

The V gene is TRBV9, the J gene TRBJ2-5, with 8 bases aligning to TRBD1. Per the germline V gene, CDR1 is SGDLS and CDR2 is YYNGEE. With V trimmed by 3 bases and J by 6 bases, 7 bases remained unmatched. The CDR3 is made up of 14 amino acids. CDR3 nucleotide sequence: TGTGCCAGCAGCGCGGGACAGGCCGGCCAGACCCAGTACTTC. Its translation is CASSAGQAGQTQYF.

The chain is built from TRBV5-1 and TRBJ1-2, with 9 bases identical to TRBD1. The CDR3 totals 14 residues. J lost 2 bases, V lost 7 bases, and 6 bases had no gene match. CDR1 and CDR2 from the germline V gene are SGHRS and YFSETQ. CDR3 nucleotide sequence: TGCGCCAGCGGACAGGGGTCGGCCAACTATGGCTACACCTTC. It yields the protein CASGQGSANYGYTF.

This clonotype has just a few counts. The chain recombines TRBV29-1 with TRBJ2-2, with a tentative D call TRBD1 (5 bases). The germline V gene has CDR1 SQVTM and CDR2 ANQGSEA. V was cut by 7 bases and J by 7 bases, with 13 bases left in between. The CDR3 runs to 12 residues. CDR3 sequence (DNA): TGCAGCGCTCAGGGTCTGGGCGGGGAGCTGTTTTTT. It encodes CSAQGLGGELFF.

There are many counts of this clonotype. V is TRBV7-9 and J is TRBJ2-1, with a possible D match to TRBD1 (5 bases). V was trimmed by 5 bases and J by 5 bases, leaving 7 bases between them. The CDR3 is made up of 12 amino acids. Germline CDR1 reads SEHNR; CDR2 reads FQNEAQ (reference sequence). CDR3 DNA sequence: TGTGCCAGCAGCCCACAGGACAATGAGCAGTTCTTC. Translation: CASSPQDNEQFF.